The sample holds one count of the clone carrying this T cell receptor (beta chain). This sample is part of a study of ipilimumab plus nivolumab after autologous stem cell transplantation. Some clones are missing from TCRdb's copy, which holds only in-frame ones; the method was immunoSEQ multiplex PCR. The sample includes 15,000 to 20,000 clones, 70% to 85% seen only once; the top ten take 35% to 40%. V lost 3 bases and J lost 9, with 13 bases in between. This CDR3 region has 13 residues. Germline loops: CDR1 SGHDT, CDR2 YYEEEE. This sample comprised PBMCs, obtained in a trial of ipilimumab plus nivolumab as post-transplant consolidation. The chain uses TRBV5-6 and TRBJ2-1; D is unresolved. The source of this sequence is a male donor with diffuse large B-cell lymphoma. In DNA, the CDR3 is TGTGCCAGCAGCTCCTCGTGGCGAGGTGAGCAGTTCTTC. Translating gives CASSSSWRGEQFF.